Presented here are 6 T cell receptor beta chains from one specimen sequenced in a study of CD4 T cells in relation to SARS-CoV-2 and coronaviruses. CD4+ T cells from unexposed donors were obtained before the COVID-19 pandemic (2011-2018). TCRdb's copy holds only in-frame clones and misses some; the assay was immunoSEQ multiplex PCR. In the table there are about 65,000 clones, 87% of which are singletons. Source material: memory CD4+ T cells from PBMCs. The receptors were sampled from a human donor in good health.

The chain uses TRBV20-1 and TRBJ1-4; possibly TRBD1 for D (5 bases). Germline assignment: CDR1 DFQATT and CDR2 SNEGSKA (reference sequence). The CDR3 consists of 14 residues. V lost 3 bases and J lost 6, with 14 bases in between. The CDR3 nucleotides are TGCAGTGCTAGTGAGGCGGGGGGGTATGAAAAACTGTTTTTT. Its translation is CSASEAGGYEKLFF.

This clone has a single count. The chain is built from TRBV5-1 and TRBJ2-3; maybe TRBD2 (5 bases). CDR1 and CDR2 (germline): SGHRS, YFSETQ. Trimming left V 7 bases short and J 0 bases short, with 18 bases between. The CDR3 is made up of 16 amino acids. The chain's CDR3 is CASRLYGPGSTDTQYF. The CDR3 region has the DNA TGCGCCAGCCGGTTATACGGGCCGGGGAGCACAGATACGCAGTATTTT.

This CDR3 reads CASSPGGLASTDTQYF. Here the CDR3 DNA reads TGCGCCAGCAGCCCGGGGGGACTAGCGAGTACAGATACGCAGTATTTT. The chain links TRBV5-1 to TRBJ2-3; 10 positions match TRBD2. With 4 bases clipped from V and 3 bases from J, the junction kept 8 bases outside the gene matches. This CDR3 is built from 16 residues. Per germline, CDR1 SGHRS and CDR2 YFSETQ.

This chain links TRBV5-1 with TRBJ2-4; 11 positions match TRBD1. This CDR3 spans 15 amino acids. Per the germline V gene, CDR1 is SGHRS and CDR2 is YFSETQ. V gave up 4 bases and J gave up 3 bases; unmatched junction bases: 3. CDR3 DNA: TGCGCCAGCAGCCCGGGGACAGGGGGCAAAAACATTCAGTACTTC. It is translated as CASSPGTGGKNIQYF.

This clone was picked up one time. This chain uses TRBV29-1 with TRBJ1-1, with 10 bases aligning to TRBD1. Per germline, CDR1 SQVTM and CDR2 ANQGSEA. V shed 7 bases and J 4 bases; nucleotides not matched to a gene: 6. The CDR3 totals 13 residues. Here the CDR3 DNA reads TGCAGCGCCGACCGGGACAGGGGCACTGAAGCTTTCTTT. Its protein is CSADRDRGTEAFF. Using reference TRBV29-1 and TRBJ1-1 for the parts outside the CDR3, the full variable domain is SAVISQKPSRDICQRGTSLTIQCQVDSQVTMMFWYRQQPGQSLTLIATANQGSEATYESGFVIDKFPISRPNLTFSTLTVSNMSPEDSSIYLCSADRDRGTEAFFGQGTRLTVV.

This sequence joins TRBV10-3 and TRBJ2-1; 8 bases map to TRBD1. CDR3 length: 14 residues. Trimming took 3 bases from V and 9 from J; bases not matched to a gene: 7. Germline V gives CDR1 ENHRY, CDR2 SYGVKD. The CDR3 nucleotides are TGTGCCATCAGTGACAGTGGACAGGGTACTGAGCAGTTCTTC. Protein product: CAISDSGQGTEQFF.